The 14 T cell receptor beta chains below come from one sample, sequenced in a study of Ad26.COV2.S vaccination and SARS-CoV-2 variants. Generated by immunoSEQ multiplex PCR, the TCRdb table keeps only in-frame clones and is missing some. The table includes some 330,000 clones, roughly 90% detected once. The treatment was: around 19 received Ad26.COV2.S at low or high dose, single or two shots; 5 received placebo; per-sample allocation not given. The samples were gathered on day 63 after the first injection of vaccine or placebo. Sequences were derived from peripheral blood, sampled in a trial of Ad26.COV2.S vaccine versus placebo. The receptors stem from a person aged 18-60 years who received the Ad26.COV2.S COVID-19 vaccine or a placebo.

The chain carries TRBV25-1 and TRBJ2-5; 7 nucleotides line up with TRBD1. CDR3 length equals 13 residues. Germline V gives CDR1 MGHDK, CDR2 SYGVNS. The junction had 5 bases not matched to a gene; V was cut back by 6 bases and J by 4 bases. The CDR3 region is CASSLTGTETQYF. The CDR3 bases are TGTGCCAGCAGCCTGACAGGGACAGAGACCCAGTACTTC. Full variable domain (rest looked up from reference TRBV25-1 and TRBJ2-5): EADIYQTPRYLVIGTGKKITLECSQTMGHDKMYWYQQDPGMELHLIHYSYGVNSTEKGDLSSESTVSRIRTEHFPLTLESARPSHTSQYLCASSLTGTETQYFGPGTRLLVL.

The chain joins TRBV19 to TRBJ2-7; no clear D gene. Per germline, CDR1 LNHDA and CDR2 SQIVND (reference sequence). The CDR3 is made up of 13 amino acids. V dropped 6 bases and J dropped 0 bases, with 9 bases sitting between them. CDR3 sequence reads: CASREPGSYEQYF. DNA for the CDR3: TGTGCCAGTAGAGAGCCAGGCTCCTACGAGCAGTACTTC.

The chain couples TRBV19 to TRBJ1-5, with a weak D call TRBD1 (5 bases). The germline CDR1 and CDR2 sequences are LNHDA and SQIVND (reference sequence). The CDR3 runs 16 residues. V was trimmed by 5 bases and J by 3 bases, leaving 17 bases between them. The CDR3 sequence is CASSPTTGQINQPQHF. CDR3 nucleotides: TGTGCCAGTAGTCCTACTACGGGGCAGATCAATCAGCCCCAGCATTTT.

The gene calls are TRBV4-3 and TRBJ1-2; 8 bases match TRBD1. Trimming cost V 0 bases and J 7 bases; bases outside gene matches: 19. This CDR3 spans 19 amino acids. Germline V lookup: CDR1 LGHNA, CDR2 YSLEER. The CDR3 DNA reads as TGCGCCAGCAGCCAAGACGGAGGACAGGGTATTTTCCCTCGGCTTGGCTACACCTTC. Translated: CASSQDGGQGIFPRLGYTF.

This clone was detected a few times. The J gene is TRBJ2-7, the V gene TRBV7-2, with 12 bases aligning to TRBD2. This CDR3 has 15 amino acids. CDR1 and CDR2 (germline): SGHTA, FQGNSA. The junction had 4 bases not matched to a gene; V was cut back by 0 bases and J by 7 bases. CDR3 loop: CASSLAASGRDEQYV. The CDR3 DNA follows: TGTGCCAGCAGCTTAGCGGCTAGCGGGAGGGATGAGCAGTACGTC.

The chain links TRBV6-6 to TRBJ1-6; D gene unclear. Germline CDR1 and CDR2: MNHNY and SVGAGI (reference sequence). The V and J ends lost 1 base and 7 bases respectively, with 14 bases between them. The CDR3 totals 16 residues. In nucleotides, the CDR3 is TGTGCCAGCAGTTACTGGCGTCAAGGACTAAATTCACCCCTCCACTTT. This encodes CASSYWRQGLNSPLHF.

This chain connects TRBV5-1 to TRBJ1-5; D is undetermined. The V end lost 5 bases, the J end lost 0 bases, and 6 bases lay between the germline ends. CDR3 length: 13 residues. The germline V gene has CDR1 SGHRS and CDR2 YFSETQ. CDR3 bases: TGCGCCAGCAGTGAAGTTAGCAATCAGCCCCAGCATTTT. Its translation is CASSEVSNQPQHF.

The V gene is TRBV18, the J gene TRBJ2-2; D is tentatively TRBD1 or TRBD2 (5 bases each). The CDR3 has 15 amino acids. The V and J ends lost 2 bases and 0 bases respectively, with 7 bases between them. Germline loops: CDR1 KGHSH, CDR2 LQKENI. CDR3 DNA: TGTGCCAGCTCACCAGGGACCTCGAACACCGGGGAGCTGTTTTTT. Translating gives CASSPGTSNTGELFF. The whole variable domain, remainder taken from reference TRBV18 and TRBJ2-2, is NAGVMQNPRHLVRRRGQEARLRCSPMKGHSHVYWYRQLPEEGLKFMVYLQKENIIDESGMPKERFSAEFPKEGPSILRIQQVVRGDSAAYFCASSPGTSNTGELFFGEGSRLTVL.

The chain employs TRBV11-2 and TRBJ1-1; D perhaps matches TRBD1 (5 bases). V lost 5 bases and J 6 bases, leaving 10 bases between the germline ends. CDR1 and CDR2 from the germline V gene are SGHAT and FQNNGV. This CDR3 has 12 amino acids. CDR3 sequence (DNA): TGTGCCAGCAGCCTTACGGGACCTGAAGCTTTCTTT. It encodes CASSLTGPEAFF.

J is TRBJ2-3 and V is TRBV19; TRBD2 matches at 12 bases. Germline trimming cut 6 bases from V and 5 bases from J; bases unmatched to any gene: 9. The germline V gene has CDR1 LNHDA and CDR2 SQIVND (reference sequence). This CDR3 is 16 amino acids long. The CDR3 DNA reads TGTGCCAGTAGCCGAACTAGCGGGGGGACCGGAGATACGCAGTATTTT. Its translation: CASSRTSGGTGDTQYF. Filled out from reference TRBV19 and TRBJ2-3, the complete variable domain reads DGGITQSPKYLFRKEGQNVTLSCEQNLNHDAMYWYRQDPGQGLRLIYYSQIVNDFQKGDIAEGYSVSREKKESFPLTVTSAQKNPTAFYLCASSRTSGGTGDTQYFGPGTRLTVL.

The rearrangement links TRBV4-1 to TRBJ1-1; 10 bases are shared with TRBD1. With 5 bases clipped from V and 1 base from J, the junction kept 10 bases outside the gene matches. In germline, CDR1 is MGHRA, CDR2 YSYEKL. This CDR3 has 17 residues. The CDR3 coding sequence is TGCGCCAGCAGCTCGGGGGGGACAGGGGCCACGAACACTGAAGCTTTCTTT. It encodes CASSSGGTGATNTEAFF.

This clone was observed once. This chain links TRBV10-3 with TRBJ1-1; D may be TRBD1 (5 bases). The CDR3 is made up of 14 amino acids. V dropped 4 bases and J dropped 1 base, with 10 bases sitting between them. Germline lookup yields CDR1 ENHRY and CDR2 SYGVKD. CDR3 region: CAISGGRENTEAFF. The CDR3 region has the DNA TGTGCCATCAGTGGGGGACGAGAGAACACTGAAGCTTTCTTT.

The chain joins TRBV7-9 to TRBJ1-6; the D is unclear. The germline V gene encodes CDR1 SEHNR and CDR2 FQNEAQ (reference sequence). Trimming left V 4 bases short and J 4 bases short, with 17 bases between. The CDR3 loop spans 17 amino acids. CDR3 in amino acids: CASSSDVSTGYNSPLHF. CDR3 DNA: TGTGCCAGCAGCTCTGACGTGTCCACGGGGTATAATTCACCCCTCCACTTT.

The CDR3 sequence: CSARKWGQGEEGYTF. The CDR3 bases are TGCAGCGCGAGAAAATGGGGACAGGGAGAGGAAGGCTACACCTTC. This sequence joins TRBV29-1 and TRBJ1-2; 9 nucleotides agree with TRBD1. V gave up 7 bases and J gave up 8 bases; unmatched junction bases: 17. The germline CDR1 and CDR2 sequences are SQVTM and ANQGSEA. The CDR3 has 15 residues.